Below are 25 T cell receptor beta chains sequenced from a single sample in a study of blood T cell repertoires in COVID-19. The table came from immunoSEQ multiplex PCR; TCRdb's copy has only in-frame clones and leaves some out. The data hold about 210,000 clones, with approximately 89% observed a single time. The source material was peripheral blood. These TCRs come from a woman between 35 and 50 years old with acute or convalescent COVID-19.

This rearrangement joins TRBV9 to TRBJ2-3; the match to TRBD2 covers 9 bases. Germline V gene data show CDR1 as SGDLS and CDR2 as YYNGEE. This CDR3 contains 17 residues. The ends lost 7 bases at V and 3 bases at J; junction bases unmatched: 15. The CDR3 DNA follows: TGTGCCAGCGCTCTGTCCGGGACTAGCTACCAAACAGATACGCAGTATTTT. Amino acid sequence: CASALSGTSYQTDTQYF.

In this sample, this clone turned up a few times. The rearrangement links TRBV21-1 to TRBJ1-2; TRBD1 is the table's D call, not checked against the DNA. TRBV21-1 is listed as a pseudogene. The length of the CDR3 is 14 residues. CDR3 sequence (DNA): TGTGCCAGCAGGCCCCGGACAGAGAACTATGGCTACACCTTC. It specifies CASRPRTENYGYTF.

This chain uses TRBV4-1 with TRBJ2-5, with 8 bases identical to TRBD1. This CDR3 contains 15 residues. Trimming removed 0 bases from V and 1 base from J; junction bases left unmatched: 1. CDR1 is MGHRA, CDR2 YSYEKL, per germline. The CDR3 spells CASSQEGTGQETQYF. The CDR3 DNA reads TGCGCCAGCAGCCAAGAGGGGACAGGCCAAGAGACCCAGTACTTC.

The CDR3, as DNA: TGCAGCGTTGATTCGGCAGGTTTTACCGGGGAGCTGTTTTTT. It codes for CSVDSAGFTGELFF. The V and J genes are TRBV29-1 and TRBJ2-2; unclear D gene. Trimming took off 3 bases at V and 5 bases at J, with 13 bases between the two ends. The CDR3 loop spans 14 amino acids. The germline V gene encodes CDR1 SQVTM and CDR2 ANQGSEA.

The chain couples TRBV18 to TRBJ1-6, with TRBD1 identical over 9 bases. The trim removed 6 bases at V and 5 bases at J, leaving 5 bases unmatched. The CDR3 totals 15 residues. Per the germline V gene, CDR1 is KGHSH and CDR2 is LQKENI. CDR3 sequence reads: CASSPGQGHNSPLHF. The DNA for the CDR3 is TGTGCCAGCTCGCCGGGACAGGGCCATAATTCACCCCTCCACTTT.

CDR3 coding DNA: TGTGCCAGCAGTGGCGGGACAGGTCCCGTCAATGAGCAGTTCTTC. Encoded protein: CASSGGTGPVNEQFF. V usage is TRBV2 and J usage is TRBJ2-1; 8 nucleotides align to TRBD1. Germline CDR1 and CDR2: SNHLY and FYNNEI. V shed 4 bases and J 6 bases; nucleotides not matched to a gene: 8. This CDR3 spans 15 amino acids.

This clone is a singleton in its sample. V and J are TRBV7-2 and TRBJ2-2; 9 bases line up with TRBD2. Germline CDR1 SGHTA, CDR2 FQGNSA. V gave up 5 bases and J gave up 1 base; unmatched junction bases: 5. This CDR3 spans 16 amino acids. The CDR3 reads CASSGGLARNTGELFF. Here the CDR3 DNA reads TGTGCCAGCAGCGGGGGACTAGCAAGGAACACCGGGGAGCTGTTTTTT.

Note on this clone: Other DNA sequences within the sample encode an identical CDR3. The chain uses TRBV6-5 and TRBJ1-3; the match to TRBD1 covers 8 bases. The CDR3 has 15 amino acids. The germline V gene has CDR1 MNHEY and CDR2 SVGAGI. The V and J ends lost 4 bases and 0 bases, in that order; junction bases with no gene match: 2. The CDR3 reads CASSWTGSSGNTIYF. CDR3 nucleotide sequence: TGTGCCAGCAGTTGGACAGGGAGCTCTGGAAACACCATATATTTT.

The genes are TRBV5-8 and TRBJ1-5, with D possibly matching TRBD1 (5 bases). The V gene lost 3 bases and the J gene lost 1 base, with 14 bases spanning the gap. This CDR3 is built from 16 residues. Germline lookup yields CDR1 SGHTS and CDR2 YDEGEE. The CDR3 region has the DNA TGTGCCAGCAGCTACGACTGGGGCAAGAGCAATCAGCCCCAGCATTTT. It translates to CASSYDWGKSNQPQHF.

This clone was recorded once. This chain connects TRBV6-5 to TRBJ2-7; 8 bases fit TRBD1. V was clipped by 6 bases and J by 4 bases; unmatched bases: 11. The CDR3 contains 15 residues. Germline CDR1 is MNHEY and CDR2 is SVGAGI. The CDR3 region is CASSRTGQGGYEQYV. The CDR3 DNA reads TGTGCCAGCAGCCGGACAGGACAGGGAGGATACGAGCAGTACGTC.

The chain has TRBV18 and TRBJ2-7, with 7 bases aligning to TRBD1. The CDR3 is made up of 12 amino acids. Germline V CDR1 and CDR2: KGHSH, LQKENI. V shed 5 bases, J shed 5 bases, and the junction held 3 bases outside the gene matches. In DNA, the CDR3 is TGTGCCAGCTCATCGGGACAGAACGAGCAGTACGTC. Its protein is CASSSGQNEQYV.

For the CDR3, the DNA is TGCGCCAGCAACGAACGCAGGAAACCCTCCTACAATGAGCAGTTCTTC. Encoded protein: CASNERRKPSYNEQFF. J is TRBJ2-1 and V is TRBV10-2; D remains ambiguous. Germline V gene sequence: CDR1 WSHSY, CDR2 SAAADI. With 7 bases removed from V and 0 bases from J, the gap between germline ends came to 16 bases. CDR3 length: 16 residues.

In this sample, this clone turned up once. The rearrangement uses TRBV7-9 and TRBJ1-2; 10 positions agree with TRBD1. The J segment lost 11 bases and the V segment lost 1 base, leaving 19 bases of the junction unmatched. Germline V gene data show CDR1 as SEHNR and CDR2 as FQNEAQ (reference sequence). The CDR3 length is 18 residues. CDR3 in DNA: TGTGCCAGCAGCTTAGAGTTCCTAGATCGGGACAGGGGTTTTTGGTACACCTTC. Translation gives CASSLEFLDRDRGFWYTF.

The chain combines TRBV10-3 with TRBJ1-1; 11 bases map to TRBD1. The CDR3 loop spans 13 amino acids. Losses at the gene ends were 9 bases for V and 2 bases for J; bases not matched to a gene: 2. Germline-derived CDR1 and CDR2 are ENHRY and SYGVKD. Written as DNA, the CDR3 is TGTGCCATGCGGACAGGGGGCAACACTGAAGCTTTCTTT. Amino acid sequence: CAMRTGGNTEAFF.

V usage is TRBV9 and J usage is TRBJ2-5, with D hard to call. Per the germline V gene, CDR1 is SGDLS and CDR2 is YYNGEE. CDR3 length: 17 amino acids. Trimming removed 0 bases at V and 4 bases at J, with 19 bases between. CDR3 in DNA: TGTGCCAGCAGCGTAGACCCGCTTATCCGCCTCGGAGAGACCCAGTACTTC. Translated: CASSVDPLIRLGETQYF.

This CDR3 reads CASRSGGRGGTSTDTQYF. The DNA for the CDR3 is TGCGCCAGCAGGTCCGGCGGGCGGGGAGGAACTAGCACAGATACGCAGTATTTT. The chain is built from TRBV5-1 and TRBJ2-3, with D maybe TRBD2 (6 bases). V dropped 5 bases and J dropped 0 bases, with 22 bases sitting between them. The length of the CDR3 is 18 residues. Germline V lookup: CDR1 SGHRS, CDR2 YFSETQ.

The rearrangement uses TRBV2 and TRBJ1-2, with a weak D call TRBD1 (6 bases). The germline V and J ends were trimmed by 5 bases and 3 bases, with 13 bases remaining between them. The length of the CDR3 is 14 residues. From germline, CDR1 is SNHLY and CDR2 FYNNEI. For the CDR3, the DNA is TGTGCCAGCAGTCGGACAGATTCACACTATGGCTACACCTTC. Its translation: CASSRTDSHYGYTF.

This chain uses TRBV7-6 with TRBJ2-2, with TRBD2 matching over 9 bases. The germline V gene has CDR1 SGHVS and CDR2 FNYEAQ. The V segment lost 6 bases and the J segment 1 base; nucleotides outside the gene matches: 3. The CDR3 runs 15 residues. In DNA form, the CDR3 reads TGTGCCAGCAGTTTTAGCGGGGGGAACACCGGGGAGCTGTTTTTT. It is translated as CASSFSGGNTGELFF. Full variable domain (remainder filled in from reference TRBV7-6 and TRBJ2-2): GAGVSQSPRYKVTKRGQDVALRCDPISGHVSLYWYRQALGQGPEFLTYFNYEAQQDKSGLPNDRFSAERPEGSISTLTIQRTEQRDSAMYRCASSFSGGNTGELFFGEGSRLTVL.

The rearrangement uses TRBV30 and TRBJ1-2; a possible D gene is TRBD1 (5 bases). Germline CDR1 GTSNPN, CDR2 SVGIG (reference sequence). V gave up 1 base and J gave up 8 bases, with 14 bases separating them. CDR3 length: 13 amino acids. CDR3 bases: TGTGCCTGGAGTGGATATGGGGCGGGGGGCTACACCTTC. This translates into CAWSGYGAGGYTF.

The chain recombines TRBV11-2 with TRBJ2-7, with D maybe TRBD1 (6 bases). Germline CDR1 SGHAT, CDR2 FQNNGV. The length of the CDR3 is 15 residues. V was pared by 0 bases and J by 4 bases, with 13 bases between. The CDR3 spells CASSLDGQGLYEQYV. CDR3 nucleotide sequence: TGTGCCAGCAGCTTAGATGGGCAGGGGTTGTACGAGCAGTACGTC.

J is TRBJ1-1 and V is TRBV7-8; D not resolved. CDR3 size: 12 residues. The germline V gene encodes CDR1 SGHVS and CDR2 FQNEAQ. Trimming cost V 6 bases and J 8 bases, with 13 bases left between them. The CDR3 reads CASRDEGTEAFF. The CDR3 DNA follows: TGTGCCAGCAGGGACGAGGGCACAGAAGCTTTCTTT.

CDR3 DNA: TGTGCCAGCAGCTTGCTATACCGGGACACAGAGACCCAGTACTTC. Protein product: CASSLLYRDTETQYF. This sequence joins TRBV5-6 and TRBJ2-5, with D maybe TRBD1 (6 bases). Germline V CDR1 and CDR2: SGHDT, YYEEEE. V lost 1 base and J lost 4, with 14 bases in between. This CDR3 contains 15 residues.

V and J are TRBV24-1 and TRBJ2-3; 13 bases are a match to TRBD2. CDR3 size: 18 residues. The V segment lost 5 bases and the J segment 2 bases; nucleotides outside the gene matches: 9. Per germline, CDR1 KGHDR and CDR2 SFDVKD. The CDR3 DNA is TGTGCCACCAGTGCCATAACTAGCGGGGGGGCCGACACAGATACGCAGTATTTT. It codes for CATSAITSGGADTDTQYF.

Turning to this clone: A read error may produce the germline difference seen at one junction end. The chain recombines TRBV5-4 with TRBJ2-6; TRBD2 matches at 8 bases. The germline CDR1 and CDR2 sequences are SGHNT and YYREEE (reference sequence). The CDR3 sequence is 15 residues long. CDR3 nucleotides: TGTGCCAGCGGCTTCGGGGGGGCTGGGGCCAACGTCCTGACTTTC. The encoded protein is CASGFGGAGANVLTF.

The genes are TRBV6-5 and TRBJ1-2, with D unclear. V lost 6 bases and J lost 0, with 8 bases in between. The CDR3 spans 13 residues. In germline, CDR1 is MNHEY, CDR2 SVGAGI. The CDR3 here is CASSPQPNYGYTF. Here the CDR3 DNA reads TGTGCCAGCAGCCCACAGCCTAACTATGGCTACACCTTC.